The clone carrying this T cell receptor (beta chain) was recorded once. This entry is derived from a study of control samples from healthy donors and cancer patients. Generated by immunoSEQ multiplex PCR, the TCRdb table keeps only in-frame clones and is missing some. The sample gives about 92,000 clones, roughly 78% of which show up once; around 9.5% is in the top ten. CDR1 SEHNR and CDR2 FQNEAQ come from the germline V gene (reference sequence). The CDR3 has 15 amino acids. The V end was cut by 2 bases, the J end by 0 bases, with 8 bases between. This chain connects TRBV7-9 to TRBJ1-3, with D tentatively TRBD1 (5 bases). The receptor was isolated from a woman aged 55-69 years in good health. Sequencing input: blood. This CDR3 is CASSLQGASGNTIYF. In DNA, the CDR3 is TGTGCCAGCAGCTTACAGGGCGCCTCTGGAAACACCATATATTTT.